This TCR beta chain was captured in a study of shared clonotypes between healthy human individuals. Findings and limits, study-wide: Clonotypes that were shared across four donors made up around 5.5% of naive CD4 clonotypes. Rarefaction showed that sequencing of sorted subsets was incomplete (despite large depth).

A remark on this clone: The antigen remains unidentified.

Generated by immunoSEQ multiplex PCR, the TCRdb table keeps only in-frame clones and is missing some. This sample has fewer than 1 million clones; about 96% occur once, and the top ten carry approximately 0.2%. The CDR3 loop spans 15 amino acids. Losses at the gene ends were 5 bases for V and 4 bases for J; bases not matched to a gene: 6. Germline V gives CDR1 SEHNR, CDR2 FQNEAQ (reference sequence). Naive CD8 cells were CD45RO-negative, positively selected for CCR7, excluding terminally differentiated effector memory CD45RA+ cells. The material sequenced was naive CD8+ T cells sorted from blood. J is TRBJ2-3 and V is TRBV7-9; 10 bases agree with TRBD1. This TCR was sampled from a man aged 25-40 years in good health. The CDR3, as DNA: TGTGCCAGCAGCAGACGGACAGGGGGTTCAGATACGCAGTATTTT. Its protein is CASSRRTGGSDTQYF.